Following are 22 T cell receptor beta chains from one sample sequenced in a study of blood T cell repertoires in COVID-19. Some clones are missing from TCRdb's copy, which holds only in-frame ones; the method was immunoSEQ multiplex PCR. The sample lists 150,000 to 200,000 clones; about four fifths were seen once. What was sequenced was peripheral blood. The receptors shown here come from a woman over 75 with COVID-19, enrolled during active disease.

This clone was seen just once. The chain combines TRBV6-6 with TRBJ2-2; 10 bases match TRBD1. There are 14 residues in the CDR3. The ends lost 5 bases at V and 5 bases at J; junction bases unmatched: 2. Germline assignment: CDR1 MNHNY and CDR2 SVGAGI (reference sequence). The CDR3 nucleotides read TGTGCCAGCAGTCCGGACAGGGGGACCGGGGAGCTGTTTTTT. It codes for CASSPDRGTGELFF.

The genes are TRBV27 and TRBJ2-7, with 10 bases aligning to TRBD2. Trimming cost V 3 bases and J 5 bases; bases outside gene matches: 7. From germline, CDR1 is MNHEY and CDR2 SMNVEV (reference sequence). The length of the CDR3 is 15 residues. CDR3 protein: CASSFGLAGVNEQYF. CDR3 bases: TGTGCCAGCAGTTTTGGGCTAGCGGGAGTCAACGAGCAGTACTTC.

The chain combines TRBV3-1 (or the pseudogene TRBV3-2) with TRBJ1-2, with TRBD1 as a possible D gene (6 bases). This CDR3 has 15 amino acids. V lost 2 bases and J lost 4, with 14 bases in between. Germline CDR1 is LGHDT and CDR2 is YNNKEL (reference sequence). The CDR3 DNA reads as TGTGCCAGCAGCCAATTCTTACAGGGATCCTATGGCTACACCTTC. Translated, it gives CASSQFLQGSYGYTF.

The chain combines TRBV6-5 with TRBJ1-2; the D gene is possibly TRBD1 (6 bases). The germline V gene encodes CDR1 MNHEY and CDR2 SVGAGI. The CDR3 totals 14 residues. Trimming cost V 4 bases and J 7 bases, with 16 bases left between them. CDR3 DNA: TGTGCCAGCAGTTGGCTGACAGGTCGTGGTGGCTACACCTTC. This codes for CASSWLTGRGGYTF.

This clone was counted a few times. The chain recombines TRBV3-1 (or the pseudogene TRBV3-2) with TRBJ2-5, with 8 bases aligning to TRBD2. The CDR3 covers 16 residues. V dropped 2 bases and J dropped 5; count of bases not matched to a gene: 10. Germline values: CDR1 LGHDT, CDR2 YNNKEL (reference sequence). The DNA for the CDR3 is TGTGCCAGCAGCCAAACGGGAGGGCCAATGAGGGAGACCCAGTACTTC. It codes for CASSQTGGPMRETQYF.

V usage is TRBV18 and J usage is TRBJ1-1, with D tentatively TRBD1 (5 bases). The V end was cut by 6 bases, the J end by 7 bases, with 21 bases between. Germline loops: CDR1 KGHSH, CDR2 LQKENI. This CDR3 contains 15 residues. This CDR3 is CASSSTRAPGVEAFF. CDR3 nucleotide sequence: TGTGCCAGCTCCTCCACCAGGGCCCCCGGAGTTGAAGCTTTCTTT. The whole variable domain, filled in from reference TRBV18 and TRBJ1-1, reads NAGVMQNPRHLVRRRGQEARLRCSPMKGHSHVYWYRQLPEEGLKFMVYLQKENIIDESGMPKERFSAEFPKEGPSILRIQQVVRGDSAAYFCASSSTRAPGVEAFFGQGTRLTVV.

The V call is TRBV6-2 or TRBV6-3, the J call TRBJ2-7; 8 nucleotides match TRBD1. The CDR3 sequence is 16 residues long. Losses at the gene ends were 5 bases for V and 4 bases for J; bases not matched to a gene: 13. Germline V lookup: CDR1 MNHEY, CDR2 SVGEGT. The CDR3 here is CASSGPGTGGVYEQYF. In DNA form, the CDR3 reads TGTGCCAGCAGTGGCCCGGGGACAGGCGGGGTATACGAGCAGTACTTC.

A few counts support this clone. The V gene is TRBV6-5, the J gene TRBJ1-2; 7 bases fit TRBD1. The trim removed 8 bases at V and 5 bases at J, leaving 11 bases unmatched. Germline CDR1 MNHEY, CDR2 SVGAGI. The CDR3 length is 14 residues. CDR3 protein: CASRRTGREYGYTF. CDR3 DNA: TGTGCCAGCCGCCGGACAGGCCGAGAATATGGCTACACCTTC.

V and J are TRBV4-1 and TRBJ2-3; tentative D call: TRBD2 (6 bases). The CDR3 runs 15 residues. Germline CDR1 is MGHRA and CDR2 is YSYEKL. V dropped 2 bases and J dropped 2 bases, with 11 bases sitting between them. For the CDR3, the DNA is TGCGCCAGCAGCCAATGGGGACTTACCACAGATACGCAGTATTTT. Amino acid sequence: CASSQWGLTTDTQYF.

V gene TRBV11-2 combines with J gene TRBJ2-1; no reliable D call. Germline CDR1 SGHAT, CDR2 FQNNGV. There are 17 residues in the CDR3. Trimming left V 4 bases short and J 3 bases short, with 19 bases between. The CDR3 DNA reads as TGTGCCAGCAGCTCTCGCGATGGCGGCGAGAACTACAATGAGCAGTTCTTC. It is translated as CASSSRDGGENYNEQFF.

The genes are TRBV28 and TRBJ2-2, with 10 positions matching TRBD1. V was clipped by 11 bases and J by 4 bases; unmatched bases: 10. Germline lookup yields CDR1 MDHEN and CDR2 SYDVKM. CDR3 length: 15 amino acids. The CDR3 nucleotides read TGTGCCGGTCATGGTCGGACAGGGGGCACCGGGGAGCTGTTTTTT. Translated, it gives CAGHGRTGGTGELFF.

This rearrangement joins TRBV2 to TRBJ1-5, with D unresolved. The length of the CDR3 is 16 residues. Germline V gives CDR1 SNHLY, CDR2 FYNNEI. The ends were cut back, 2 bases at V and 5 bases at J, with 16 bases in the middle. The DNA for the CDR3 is TGTGCCAGCAGTGAATCCATGTCGGGGTTCGATCAGCCCCAGCATTTT. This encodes CASSESMSGFDQPQHF.

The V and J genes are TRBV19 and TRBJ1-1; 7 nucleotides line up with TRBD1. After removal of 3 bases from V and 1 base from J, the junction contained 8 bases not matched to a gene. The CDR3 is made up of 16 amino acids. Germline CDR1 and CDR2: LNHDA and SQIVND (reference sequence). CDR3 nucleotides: TGTGCCAGTAGTATTGGAGGGGACAGCTGGAACACTGAAGCTTTCTTT. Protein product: CASSIGGDSWNTEAFF.

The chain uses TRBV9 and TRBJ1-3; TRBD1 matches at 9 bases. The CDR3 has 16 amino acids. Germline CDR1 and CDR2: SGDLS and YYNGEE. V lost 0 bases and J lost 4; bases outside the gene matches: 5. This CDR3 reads CASSVAGQGLGNTIYF. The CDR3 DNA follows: TGTGCCAGCAGCGTAGCTGGACAGGGGTTAGGAAACACCATATATTTT.

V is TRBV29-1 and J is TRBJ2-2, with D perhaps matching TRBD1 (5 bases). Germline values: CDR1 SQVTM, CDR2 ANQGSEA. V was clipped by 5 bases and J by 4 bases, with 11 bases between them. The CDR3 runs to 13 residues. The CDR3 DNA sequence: TGCAGCGTTCGGCAGGGCTCCACCGGGGAGCTGTTTTTT. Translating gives CSVRQGSTGELFF.

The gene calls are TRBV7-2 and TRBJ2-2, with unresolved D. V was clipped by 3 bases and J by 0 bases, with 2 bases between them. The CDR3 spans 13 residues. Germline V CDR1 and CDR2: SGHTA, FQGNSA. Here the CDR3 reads CASSFTNTGELFF. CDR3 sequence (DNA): TGTGCCAGCAGCTTCACGAACACCGGGGAGCTGTTTTTT.

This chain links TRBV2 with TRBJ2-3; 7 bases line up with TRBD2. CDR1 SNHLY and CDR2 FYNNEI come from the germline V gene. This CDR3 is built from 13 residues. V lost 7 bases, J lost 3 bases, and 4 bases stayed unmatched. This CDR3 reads CASTGGGTDTQYF. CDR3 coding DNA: TGTGCCAGCACCGGCGGGGGAACAGATACGCAGTATTTT.

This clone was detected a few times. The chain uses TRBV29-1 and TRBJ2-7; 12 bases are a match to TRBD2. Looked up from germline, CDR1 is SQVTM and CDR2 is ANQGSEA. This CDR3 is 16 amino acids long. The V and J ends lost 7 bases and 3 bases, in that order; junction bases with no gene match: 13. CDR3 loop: CSEAGGLAGMGYEQYF. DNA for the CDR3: TGCAGCGAGGCTGGCGGACTAGCGGGGATGGGCTACGAGCAGTACTTC.

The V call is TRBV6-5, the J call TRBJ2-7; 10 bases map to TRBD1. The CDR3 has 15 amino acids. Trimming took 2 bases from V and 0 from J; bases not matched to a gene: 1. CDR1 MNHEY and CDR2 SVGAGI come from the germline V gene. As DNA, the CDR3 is TGTGCCAGCAGTTACCGGACAGGGGGCTCCTACGAGCAGTACTTC. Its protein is CASSYRTGGSYEQYF.

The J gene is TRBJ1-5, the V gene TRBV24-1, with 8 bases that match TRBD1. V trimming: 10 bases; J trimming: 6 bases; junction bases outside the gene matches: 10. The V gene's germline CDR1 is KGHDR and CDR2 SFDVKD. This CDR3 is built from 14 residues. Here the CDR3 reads CATIRDRTSQPQHF. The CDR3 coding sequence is TGTGCCACGATCAGGGACAGGACCAGTCAGCCCCAGCATTTT.

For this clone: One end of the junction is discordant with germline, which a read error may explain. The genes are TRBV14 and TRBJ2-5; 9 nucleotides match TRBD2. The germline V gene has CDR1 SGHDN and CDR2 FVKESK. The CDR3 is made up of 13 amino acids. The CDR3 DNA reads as TGTGCCAGCAGCCAAGCCCCCGGGACTAGCTGGGACTTC. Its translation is CASSQAPGTSWDF.

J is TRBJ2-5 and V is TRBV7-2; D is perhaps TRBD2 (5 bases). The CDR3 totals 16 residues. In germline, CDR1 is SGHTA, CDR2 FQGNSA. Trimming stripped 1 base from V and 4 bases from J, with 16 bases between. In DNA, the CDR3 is TGTGCCAGCAGCTTAGAGTTAGCGTGGTCTGGAGAGACCCAGTACTTC. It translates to CASSLELAWSGETQYF.